Presented here are 23 T cell receptor beta chains from one specimen sequenced in a study of control samples from healthy donors and cancer patients. Method: immunoSEQ multiplex PCR; TCRdb's copy keeps in-frame clones and lacks some. The top ten clones hold 13% of a sample with more than 140,000 clones, around 94% of them seen once. Sequencing used blood. The receptors shown here come from a man aged 40-49 years in good health.

This chain connects TRBV6-5 to TRBJ1-1; D perhaps matches TRBD1 (6 bases). From germline, CDR1 is MNHEY and CDR2 SVGAGI. The CDR3 is 14 amino acids. V lost 6 bases to trimming and J lost 1 base, with 12 bases between them. CDR3 bases: TGTGCCAGCAGAACGGGACACCCGAACACTGAAGCTTTCTTT. Its protein is CASRTGHPNTEAFF.

The rearrangement uses TRBV9 and TRBJ2-7; maybe TRBD1 (6 bases). The length of the CDR3 is 11 residues. CDR1 is SGDLS, CDR2 YYNGEE, per germline. As DNA, the CDR3 is TGTGGGGGGACAAGCTCCTACGAGCAGTACTTC. This sequence encodes CGGTSSYEQYF.

This clone was recorded only once. The chain has TRBV28 and TRBJ1-1; maybe TRBD1 (6 bases). Germline values: CDR1 MDHEN, CDR2 SYDVKM. The CDR3 consists of 14 residues. Trimming left V 8 bases short and J 4 bases short, with 17 bases between. CDR3 in amino acids: CASHTQGHITEAFF. The CDR3 DNA follows: TGTGCCAGCCATACCCAGGGGCATATCACTGAAGCTTTCTTT.

The chain employs TRBV28 and TRBJ2-3; D is unclear. The CDR3 consists of 13 residues. The V end was cut by 4 bases, the J end by 4 bases, with 9 bases between. Germline loops: CDR1 MDHEN, CDR2 SYDVKM. The DNA for the CDR3 is TGTGCCAGCAGTTCGTTGGCCGCAGATACGCAGTATTTT. The encoded protein is CASSSLAADTQYF.

The chain has TRBV29-1 and TRBJ1-5; D is unresolved. Trimming pared 4 bases from V and 4 bases from J, leaving 11 bases between. CDR1 is SQVTM, CDR2 ANQGSEA, per germline. This CDR3 spans 13 amino acids. The CDR3 bases are TGCAGCGTTGGAACGGGCTCTAATCAGCCCCAGCATTTT. Its translation: CSVGTGSNQPQHF.

V gene TRBV30 combines with J gene TRBJ2-1, with D possibly TRBD1 on 6 matching bases. The V and J ends lost 4 bases and 7 bases respectively, with 17 bases between them. CDR1 and CDR2 (germline): GTSNPN, SVGIG (reference sequence). This CDR3 contains 14 residues. The DNA of the CDR3 is TGTGCCTGGAATTCAGGGGCTGGTGGGAATGAGCAGTTCTTC. Protein sequence: CAWNSGAGGNEQFF.

This chain connects TRBV7-3 to TRBJ2-3; 9 bases map to TRBD2. CDR3 length: 16 residues. Germline V gene lookup returns CDR1 SGHTA and CDR2 FQGTGA. The trim removed 1 base at V and 5 bases at J, leaving 7 bases unmatched. CDR3: CASSLSASGVGDTQYF. The CDR3 DNA is TGTGCCAGCAGCTTAAGTGCTAGCGGGGTCGGAGATACGCAGTATTTT.

This clone has ten or more counts. This chain uses TRBV18 with TRBJ2-1, with TRBD1 as a possible D gene (6 bases). Germline-derived CDR1 and CDR2 are KGHSH and LQKENI. V was clipped by 2 bases and J by 0 bases, with 14 bases between them. This CDR3 has 17 residues. The CDR3 sequence is CASSPGGGLSSYNEQFF. The DNA of the CDR3 is TGTGCCAGCTCACCAGGTGGGGGCCTGAGCTCCTACAATGAGCAGTTCTTC.

V and J are TRBV11-2 and TRBJ1-1; no firm D call. There are 15 residues in the CDR3. Between the trimmed V and J ends, which lost 3 bases and 4 bases, there was a span of 15 bases. Germline V gene sequence: CDR1 SGHAT, CDR2 FQNNGV. The CDR3 here is CASSFKRGGITEAFF. The CDR3 DNA reads TGTGCCAGCAGCTTTAAGCGGGGAGGGATCACTGAAGCTTTCTTT.

This chain connects TRBV27 to TRBJ2-7; D assignment may be TRBD1 or TRBD2 (5 bases each). Germline assignment: CDR1 MNHEY and CDR2 SMNVEV (reference sequence). The length of the CDR3 is 13 residues. With 3 bases removed from V and 6 bases from J, the gap between germline ends came to 12 bases. Here the CDR3 DNA reads TGTGCCAGCAGTTTTGGAACAGGAGGCGAGCAGTACTTC. It encodes CASSFGTGGEQYF.

The rearrangement links TRBV6-5 to TRBJ1-1; D not certain. This CDR3 is built from 13 residues. V lost 7 bases to trimming and J lost 3 bases, with 12 bases between them. Per germline, CDR1 MNHEY and CDR2 SVGAGI. Here the CDR3 reads CASKSGSDTEAFF. The CDR3 DNA sequence: TGTGCCAGCAAATCTGGGTCAGACACTGAAGCTTTCTTT.

The CDR3 is CAISESDRLAGLYNEQFF. The CDR3 coding sequence is TGTGCCATCAGTGAGTCCGATAGGCTAGCGGGTCTATACAATGAGCAGTTCTTC. This chain connects TRBV10-3 to TRBJ2-1; 8 bases match TRBD2. Germline CDR1 is ENHRY and CDR2 is SYGVKD. This CDR3 comprises 18 residues. Losses at the gene ends were 0 bases for V and 4 bases for J; bases not matched to a gene: 11.

This rearrangement joins TRBV7-2 to TRBJ1-5, with a tentative D call TRBD1 (6 bases). The CDR3 has 15 amino acids. The V end lost 2 bases, the J end lost 5 bases, and 13 bases lay between the germline ends. Germline V gene sequence: CDR1 SGHTA, CDR2 FQGNSA. The CDR3 spells CASSLRGGGDQPQHF. CDR3 bases: TGTGCCAGCAGCTTAAGAGGGGGTGGTGATCAGCCCCAGCATTTT.

J is TRBJ2-7 and V is TRBV25-1; the D is unclear. The length of the CDR3 is 13 residues. The V end was cut by 3 bases, the J end by 0 bases, with 6 bases between. The V gene's germline CDR1 is MGHDK and CDR2 SYGVNS. The CDR3 here is CASSDPNSYEQYF. In DNA, the CDR3 is TGTGCCAGCAGTGATCCCAACTCCTACGAGCAGTACTTC.

This chain connects TRBV5-1 to TRBJ2-7; no reliable D call. Germline-derived CDR1 and CDR2 are SGHRS and YFSETQ. The length of the CDR3 is 12 residues. V was pared by 3 bases and J by 5 bases, with 9 bases between. The DNA of the CDR3 is TGCGCCAGCAGCTACGATTCGGACGAGCAGTACTTC. It encodes CASSYDSDEQYF.

This chain joins TRBV15 and TRBJ1-3; the D gene is possibly TRBD1 (5 bases). V gave up 5 bases and J gave up 4 bases, with 24 bases separating them. This CDR3 has 18 amino acids. CDR1 is LNHNV and CDR2 is YYDKDF in the germline V gene (reference sequence). The CDR3 DNA is TGTGCCACCAGCTCCGTGGGACTTAAAGGGCCTCTGGGAAACACCATATATTTT. This codes for CATSSVGLKGPLGNTIYF.

The gene calls are TRBV7-9 and TRBJ1-1; the D is unclear. The germline V and J ends were trimmed by 7 bases and 1 base, with 13 bases remaining between them. Germline V lookup: CDR1 SEHNR, CDR2 FQNEAQ (reference sequence). CDR3 length: 14 residues. CDR3 sequence (DNA): TGTGCCAGCACCCGAGAGTGGCAGAACACTGAAGCTTTCTTT. Its protein product is CASTREWQNTEAFF.

In the case of this clone: Its ends do not fully match the called genes, so a read error is possible. This rearrangement joins TRBV6-2 or TRBV6-3 to TRBJ1-2; the match to TRBD1 covers 7 bases. This CDR3 is built from 16 residues. Germline V gene sequence: CDR1 MNHEY, CDR2 SVGEGT. The CDR3 sequence: CASSQTLTGFLYGCTF. CDR3 DNA sequence: TGTGCCAGCAGTCAAACCTTGACAGGGTTCCTTTATGGCTGCACCTTC.

The V call is TRBV6-4, the J call TRBJ1-2; D not certain. From germline, CDR1 is MRHNA and CDR2 SNTAGT. V lost 4 bases to trimming and J lost 4 bases, with 13 bases between them. This CDR3 has 14 residues. CDR3 loop: CASSAGVNTYGYTF. CDR3 DNA: TGTGCCAGCAGTGCGGGCGTCAATACCTATGGCTACACCTTC.

The chain recombines TRBV7-9 with TRBJ2-1; the D gene is possibly TRBD2 (5 bases). Trimming took 4 bases from V and 8 from J, leaving 9 bases between them. The CDR3 spans 12 residues. Per germline, CDR1 SEHNR and CDR2 FQNEAQ (reference sequence). DNA of the CDR3: TGTGCCAGCAGCTCGGGGTGGCATGAGCAGTTCTTC. Residues: CASSSGWHEQFF.

The gene calls are TRBV2 and TRBJ2-7, with 13 positions matching TRBD2. The germline gives CDR1 SNHLY, CDR2 FYNNEI. The CDR3 covers 17 residues. V lost 7 bases and J lost 3; bases outside the gene matches: 12. CDR3 amino acids: CASIGTGGTSGVYEQYF. In nucleotides, the CDR3 is TGTGCCAGCATCGGGACAGGGGGGACTAGCGGGGTCTACGAGCAGTACTTC. The variable domain in full, completed from reference TRBV2 and TRBJ2-7, reads EPEVTQTPSHQVTQMGQEVILRCVPISNHLYFYWYRQILGQKVEFLVSFYNNEISEKSEIFDDQFSVERPDGSNFTLKIRSTKLEDSAMYFCASIGTGGTSGVYEQYFGPGTRLTVT.

The genes are TRBV6-5 and TRBJ1-2; D uncertain. The germline V gene encodes CDR1 MNHEY and CDR2 SVGAGI. Between the trimmed V and J ends, which lost 7 bases and 2 bases, there was a span of 8 bases. The CDR3 covers 12 residues. CDR3 region: CASISGNYGYTF. CDR3 DNA: TGTGCCAGCATCTCCGGAAACTATGGCTACACCTTC.

The chain employs TRBV6-4 and TRBJ2-4, with D tentatively TRBD2 (5 bases). V was cut by 0 bases and J by 2 bases, with 14 bases left in between. The CDR3 is 17 residues long. Per germline, CDR1 MRHNA and CDR2 SNTAGT. The CDR3 region is CASSDSLKRESKNIQYF. The CDR3 DNA follows: TGTGCCAGCAGTGACTCCTTGAAAAGGGAGTCCAAAAACATTCAGTACTTC.